This TCR beta chain emerged from a study of blood T cell repertoires in COVID-19 (dated by TCRdb to the early 2020s). Notes on the research overall: Samples covering the acute and convalescent phases of COVID-19 were provided by collaborators in the United States, Italy and Spain. The material from the prospective study consisted of cDNA or gDNA derived from T cells, B-cell-depleted T cells, or PBMCs. The dataset comprised deeply sampled blood TCRbeta repertoires from subjects exposed to, actively infected with, or recovered from COVID-19. The repertoires were released in a freely available public database intended as a resource for research on the immune response to SARS-CoV-2. The samples were drawn from two sources: the first 160 participants of the ongoing ImmuneRACE study, and 1,000 to 1,500 subjects contributed by 6 global collaborators. Nearly every sample came with metadata listing a de-identified subject ID, COVID-19 status, age in years and sex. HLA class I and class II types, where available, came from metadata supplied by the sample provider rather than from assay-based typing. What the research found in general, with its limitations: Clinical and demographic metadata were provided uncurated, with the amount varying by source and participant.

TCRbeta CDR3 regions were amplified from genomic DNA by means of the immunoSEQ Assay, a bias-controlled multiplex PCR. The authors processed their data as follows. Nucleated cell counts per sample were estimated from amplification of reference gene primers within the assay. To quantify the absolute abundance of each unique TCRbeta CDR3 rearrangement, sequence reads were collapsed and filtered. For each sample, productive Simpson clonality was calculated as the square root of Simpson's diversity index across productive rearrangements. TCRdb mirrors the immuneACCESS table, restricted to in-frame sequences. Some clones are absent from its copies; in checked studies, under half trace to an unresolved V gene, and the reason for the others is unknown. The DNA was the basis for D and trimming; V, J and clone size are from that table. This sample has over 200,000 clones in its table, and less than 85% of those were observed once. 7.8% of the sample is held by the ten biggest clonotypes.

About this clone: It has no known antigen specificity. Base-call qualities are not available, and no considerably larger clone is one nucleotide away.

In Seattle, one collaborating source enrolled patients while the infection was active and tracked those patients longitudinally over the course of disease. The collaborating institutions used their own protocols to collect whole blood in K2EDTA tubes. Collaborator samples were shipped for TCRbeta analysis as frozen whole blood, isolated PBMCs, or DNA extracted from either sample type. This clonotype originated in a woman of 80 years or more with COVID-19, enrolled during active disease. The specimen sequenced was peripheral blood.

The DNA sequence is as follows: TGTGCCAGCAGCTTAGCGGGGTCTAACAATGAGCAGTTCTTC. This codes for CASSLAGSNNEQFF. The rearranged chain carries TRBV11-2 and TRBJ2-1, and perhaps TRBD2 as D gene, on 5 matching bases. Including the terminal cysteine and phenylalanine, the CDR3 comprises 14 residues. The CDR3 DNA has 42 bases and is translated from base 1. As encoded in the germline V gene, CDR1 is SGHAT while CDR2 is FQNNGV. V is cut by 1 base and J by 5 bases, and the space between the germline ends is 9 bases.